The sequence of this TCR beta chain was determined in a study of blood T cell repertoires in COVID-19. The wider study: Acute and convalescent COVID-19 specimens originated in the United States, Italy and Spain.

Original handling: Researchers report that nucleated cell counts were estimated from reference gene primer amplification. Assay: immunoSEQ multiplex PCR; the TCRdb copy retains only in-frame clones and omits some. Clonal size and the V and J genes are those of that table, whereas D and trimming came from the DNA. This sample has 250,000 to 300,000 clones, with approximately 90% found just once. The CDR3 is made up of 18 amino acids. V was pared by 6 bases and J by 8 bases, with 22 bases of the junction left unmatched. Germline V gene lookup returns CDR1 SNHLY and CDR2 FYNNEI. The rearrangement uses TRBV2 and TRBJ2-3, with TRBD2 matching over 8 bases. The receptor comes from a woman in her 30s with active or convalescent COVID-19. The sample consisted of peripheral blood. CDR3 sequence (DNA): TGTGCCAGCAGCACCCCGCCCCTAACCGGGACTAGTCGGGTTACGCAGTATTTT. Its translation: CASSTPPLTGTSRVTQYF. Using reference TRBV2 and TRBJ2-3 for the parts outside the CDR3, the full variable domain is EPEVTQTPSHQVTQMGQEVILRCVPISNHLYFYWYRQILGQKVEFLVSFYNNEISEKSEIFDDQFSVERPDGSNFTLKIRSTKLEDSAMYFCASSTPPLTGTSRVTQYFGPGTRLTVL.